Below, 23 T cell receptor beta chains from the same sample are listed, as sequenced in a study of cytomegalovirus exposure and HLA in healthy donors. Only in-frame clones appear in the TCRdb table, and some are missing; sequencing was by immunoSEQ multiplex PCR. The sample contains roughly 150,000 clones, less than 90% of which appear only once. Sequencing was carried out using PBMCs. The receptors stem from a woman aged 18-29 years in good health and CMV-seropositive.

The chain recombines TRBV11-2 with TRBJ2-7; TRBD2 aligns across 8 bases. Germline V gene sequence: CDR1 SGHAT, CDR2 FQNNGV. This CDR3 is built from 17 residues. Trimming cost V 5 bases and J 3 bases; bases outside gene matches: 15. CDR3 loop: CASSRLSGNRIIYEQYF. The CDR3 coding sequence is TGTGCCAGCAGCCGTCTTAGCGGGAACAGAATCATCTACGAGCAGTACTTC.

This clone was seen more than once but under ten times. CDR3: CASSFRVGRTDTQYF. The CDR3 DNA follows: TGCGCCAGCAGCTTCCGGGTTGGCCGCACAGATACGCAGTATTTT. J is TRBJ2-3 and V is TRBV5-1, with no clear D. V lost 2 bases and J lost 1, with 11 bases in between. The V gene's germline CDR1 is SGHRS and CDR2 YFSETQ. CDR3 size: 15 residues.

The J gene is TRBJ1-4, the V gene TRBV15; D remains ambiguous. Between the trimmed V and J ends, which lost 8 bases and 4 bases, there was a span of 17 bases. This CDR3 has 15 residues. The germline V gene encodes CDR1 LNHNV and CDR2 YYDKDF (reference sequence). The CDR3 spells CATSREGWDNEKLFF. The CDR3, as DNA: TGTGCCACCTCCCGGGAAGGGTGGGATAATGAAAAACTGTTTTTT.

This sequence joins TRBV7-2 and TRBJ1-5; 9 bases agree with TRBD1. This CDR3 spans 14 amino acids. Germline-derived CDR1 and CDR2 are SGHTA and FQGNSA. The junction had 5 bases not matched to a gene; V was cut back by 5 bases and J by 6 bases. The CDR3 sequence: CASSPQGAGQPQHF. Here the CDR3 DNA reads TGTGCCAGCAGCCCACAGGGGGCGGGTCAGCCCCAGCATTTT.

This chain joins TRBV4-2 and TRBJ1-5; no firm D call. In germline, CDR1 is LGHNA, CDR2 YNFKEQ. The CDR3 covers 16 residues. The ends were cut back, 0 bases at V and 2 bases at J, with 11 bases in the middle. This CDR3 is CASSQDLGGGNQPQHF. The DNA of the CDR3 is TGTGCCAGCAGCCAAGATTTGGGCGGGGGCAATCAGCCCCAGCATTTT.

The genes are TRBV4-2 and TRBJ2-7; 7 bases fit TRBD2. V lost 3 bases to trimming and J lost 0 bases; unmatched junction nucleotides: 11. CDR3 length: 17 amino acids. Germline V gene sequence: CDR1 LGHNA, CDR2 YNFKEQ. CDR3 loop: CASSQGRASLASYEQYF. The CDR3 nucleotides are TGTGCCAGCAGCCAGGGGAGGGCCTCTCTAGCCTCCTACGAGCAGTACTTC.

V usage is TRBV6-1 and J usage is TRBJ2-3; a weak D match, TRBD2 (7 bases). With 2 bases removed from V and 3 bases from J, the gap between germline ends came to 15 bases. The germline gives CDR1 MNHNS, CDR2 SASEGT. CDR3 length: 16 amino acids. This CDR3 reads CASSERGRGGTDTQYF. The CDR3 nucleotides read TGTGCCAGCAGTGAAAGAGGCAGGGGAGGGACAGATACGCAGTATTTT.

CDR3 in DNA: TGCGCCAGCAGCCACTCGACGGGAACCGGGGAGCTGTTTTTT. Its protein product is CASSHSTGTGELFF. The V gene is TRBV4-1, the J gene TRBJ2-2, with D perhaps matching TRBD2 (5 bases). The V and J ends lost 3 bases and 5 bases respectively, with 10 bases between them. The CDR3 has 14 amino acids. The germline V gene has CDR1 MGHRA and CDR2 YSYEKL.

The chain couples TRBV19 to TRBJ2-1; a possible D gene is TRBD2 (5 bases). The CDR3 contains 15 residues. Germline V lookup: CDR1 LNHDA, CDR2 SQIVND (reference sequence). Trimming stripped 3 bases from V and 0 bases from J, with 9 bases between. This CDR3 reads CASSIGGLSYNEQFF. In nucleotides, the CDR3 is TGTGCCAGTAGTATTGGCGGGCTCTCCTACAATGAGCAGTTCTTC.

The chain employs TRBV30 and TRBJ1-4; 7 bases map to TRBD1. J was trimmed by 6 bases and V by 2 bases; bases with no gene match: 3. CDR1 is GTSNPN and CDR2 is SVGIG in the germline V gene (reference sequence). CDR3 size: 13 residues. CDR3 sequence reads: CAWSPGQHEKLFF. The CDR3 region has the DNA TGTGCCTGGAGTCCGGGACAGCATGAAAAACTGTTTTTT.

The J gene is TRBJ2-7, the V gene TRBV27; tentatively, D is TRBD1 (7 bases). Trimming shortened V by 6 bases and J by 4 bases, and 13 bases separated the two germline ends. From germline, CDR1 is MNHEY and CDR2 SMNVEV (reference sequence). This CDR3 is built from 13 residues. The CDR3 region has the DNA TGTGCCAGCAGGGGACAGACTAGTTACGAGCAGTACTTC. Its protein is CASRGQTSYEQYF.

The gene calls are TRBV7-6 and TRBJ2-5; 7 bases align to TRBD2. Germline trimming cut 5 bases from V and 1 base from J; bases unmatched to any gene: 4. Germline-derived CDR1 and CDR2 are SGHVS and FNYEAQ. This CDR3 comprises 14 residues. CDR3 in DNA: TGTGCCAGCAGCCCGGGGGGAGCCCAAGAGACCCAGTACTTC. This codes for CASSPGGAQETQYF. The whole variable domain, remainder taken from reference TRBV7-6 and TRBJ2-5, is GAGVSQSPRYKVTKRGQDVALRCDPISGHVSLYWYRQALGQGPEFLTYFNYEAQQDKSGLPNDRFSAERPEGSISTLTIQRTEQRDSAMYRCASSPGGAQETQYFGPGTRLLVL.

V and J are TRBV10-3 and TRBJ2-2; 7 bases align to TRBD1. Trimming at V came to 4 bases and at J to 1 base, leaving 0 bases not matched to a gene. The CDR3 sequence is 14 residues long. Germline V lookup: CDR1 ENHRY, CDR2 SYGVKD. The CDR3 loop reads CAISGTGNTGELFF. The CDR3 coding sequence is TGTGCCATCAGTGGGACAGGGAACACCGGGGAGCTGTTTTTT.

This chain uses TRBV28 with TRBJ2-5; 7 nucleotides match TRBD2. The CDR3 covers 14 residues. Losses at the gene ends were 3 bases for V and 2 bases for J; bases not matched to a gene: 3. Germline V gives CDR1 MDHEN, CDR2 SYDVKM. The CDR3 sequence is CASSFAGEQETQYF. Written as DNA, the CDR3 is TGTGCCAGCAGTTTCGCGGGAGAGCAAGAGACCCAGTACTTC.

The chain joins TRBV12-5 to TRBJ2-7, with TRBD2 as a possible D gene (5 bases). CDR1 and CDR2 (germline): LGHNT, FRNRAP. The V and J ends lost 5 bases and 0 bases respectively, with 11 bases between them. CDR3 length: 14 residues. The CDR3 bases are TGTGCTAGTGGTGAGTCGGGGATCTCCTACGAGCAGTACTTC. Protein: CASGESGISYEQYF.

The chain combines TRBV11-2 with TRBJ1-4; 10 bases line up with TRBD1. This CDR3 has 16 amino acids. The V gene's germline CDR1 is SGHAT and CDR2 FQNNGV. V dropped 5 bases and J dropped 3; count of bases not matched to a gene: 6. This CDR3 is CASSNPGQGSNEKLFF. The CDR3 DNA sequence: TGTGCCAGCAGCAACCCGGGACAGGGGTCTAATGAAAAACTGTTTTTT.

The rearrangement links TRBV2 to TRBJ2-2; D gene uncertain. There are 13 residues in the CDR3. V was trimmed by 6 bases and J by 2 bases, leaving 7 bases between them. CDR1 and CDR2 (germline): SNHLY, FYNNEI. CDR3: CASRRDNTGELFF. The DNA of the CDR3 is TGTGCCAGCAGGAGAGATAACACCGGGGAGCTGTTTTTT.

The gene calls are TRBV5-6 and TRBJ2-1; tentatively, D is TRBD2 (5 bases). The CDR3 runs to 15 residues. The ends were cut back, 0 bases at V and 6 bases at J, with 13 bases in the middle. Germline V gene sequence: CDR1 SGHDT, CDR2 YYEEEE. CDR3 bases: TGTGCCAGCAGCTTGGGGGAGTTAAGAGGCAATGAGCAGTTCTTC. Translated, it gives CASSLGELRGNEQFF.

The gene calls are TRBV5-6 and TRBJ1-3; D ambiguous. This CDR3 comprises 14 residues. Deletions cut 0 bases from V and 1 base from J, with 5 bases between. Germline CDR1 reads SGHDT; CDR2 reads YYEEEE. As DNA, the CDR3 is TGTGCCAGCAGCTTGGGCAGTTCTGGAAACACCATATATTTT. Its protein is CASSLGSSGNTIYF.

V gene TRBV28 combines with J gene TRBJ2-3; TRBD2 matches at 9 bases. The CDR3 sequence is 15 residues long. Looked up from germline, CDR1 is MDHEN and CDR2 is SYDVKM. V gave up 6 bases and J gave up 3 bases; unmatched junction bases: 7. CDR3 sequence reads: CASRRSGSYTDTQYF. The CDR3 DNA sequence: TGTGCCAGCAGGCGTAGCGGGAGTTATACAGATACGCAGTATTTT.

This clone has only a few counts. The chain combines TRBV7-8 with TRBJ1-5; D not certain. Germline lookup yields CDR1 SGHVS and CDR2 FQNEAQ. The CDR3 is 12 residues long. Trimming took 1 base from V and 4 from J, leaving 2 bases between them. CDR3 loop: CASSLVNQPQHF. CDR3 in DNA: TGTGCCAGCAGCTTAGTAAATCAGCCCCAGCATTTT.

The chain employs TRBV5-7 and TRBJ2-7; maybe TRBD1 (5 bases). TRBV5-7 is assigned to the ORF class and has an uncertain function. This CDR3 is 14 amino acids long. Trimming pared 0 bases from V and 1 base from J, leaving 8 bases between. The CDR3 sequence: CASSLGGRSYEQYF. The DNA for the CDR3 is TGTGCCAGCAGCTTGGGGGGCAGATCCTACGAGCAGTACTTC.

The V gene is TRBV4-1, the J gene TRBJ2-7; 9 bases match TRBD1. The V segment lost 3 bases and the J segment 7 bases; nucleotides outside the gene matches: 10. This CDR3 spans 15 amino acids. Germline V gives CDR1 MGHRA, CDR2 YSYEKL. The CDR3 region is CASSHRTGEVREQYF. CDR3 bases: TGCGCCAGCAGCCATCGGACAGGGGAGGTGAGGGAGCAGTACTTC.